This T cell receptor beta chain was profiled in a study of CXCR3-negative and CXCR3-positive naive CD8 T cells. Findings and limits, study-wide: Comparison of naive subsets found surface CD5 to be comparable, and TCR strength was inferred on the basis of TRB CDR3 properties. Comparison of naive CXCR3-negative and CXCR3-positive cells revealed similar TRBV-TRBJ usage, while memory cells differed.

Via 5' RACE with UMI labels, TRB cDNA libraries were prepared. TCRdb reprocessed the 5' RACE reads; each CDR3 protein has one entry and no DNA is given. The sample data list approximately 38,000 distinct CDR3 sequences. Sorts performed in triplicate captured hundreds of thousands of cells each from every CD8+ T cell subset. CDR3 size: 16 residues. The germline gives CDR1 MRHNA, CDR2 SNTAGT. By frequency, this clonotype registers medium-sized. Antigen specificity is unknown. The clonotype comes from a human donor in good health. Some clones in this sample may be carry-over from other donors' samples. The rearrangement uses TRBV6-4 and TRBJ2-1; TCRdb indicates TRBD1, and absent DNA this call remains unverified. Sequenced input: memory CD8+ T cells from blood. The CDR3 loop is CASSKDPGTGNNEQFF.